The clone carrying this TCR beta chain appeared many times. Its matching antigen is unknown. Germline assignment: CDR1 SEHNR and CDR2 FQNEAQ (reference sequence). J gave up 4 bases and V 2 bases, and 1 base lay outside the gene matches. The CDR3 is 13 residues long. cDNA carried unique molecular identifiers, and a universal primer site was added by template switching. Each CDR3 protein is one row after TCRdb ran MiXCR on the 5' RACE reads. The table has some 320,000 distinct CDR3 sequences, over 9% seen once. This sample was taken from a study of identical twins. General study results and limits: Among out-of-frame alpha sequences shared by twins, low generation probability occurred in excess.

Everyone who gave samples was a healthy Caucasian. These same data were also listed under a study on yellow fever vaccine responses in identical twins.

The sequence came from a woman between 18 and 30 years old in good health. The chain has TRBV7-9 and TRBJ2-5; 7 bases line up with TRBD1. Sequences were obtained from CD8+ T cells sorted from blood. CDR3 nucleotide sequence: TGTGCCAGCAGCTTACGGGACAGAGAGACCCAGTACTTC. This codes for CASSLRDRETQYF.